A single sample is the source of the 24 T cell receptor beta chains below, sequenced in a study of T cells after yellow fever vaccination. A single record per CDR3 protein comes from TCRdb applying MiXCR to the 5' RACE reads. Of 30,000 to 35,000 distinct CDR3 sequences listed, 6.5% to 8% are singletons. Source: PBMCs, either bulk or a sorted T-cell subset (CD4+, CD8+, memory, or dextramer-sorted; not recorded which), taken on the day of the first yellow fever vaccination. The receptors originated from a man between 18 and 29 years old who received the YFV17D yellow fever vaccine.

This clonotype was observed many times. The V gene is TRBV7-3, the J gene TRBJ1-2; D might be TRBD1 (5 bases). Germline values: CDR1 SGHTA, CDR2 FQGTGA. The CDR3 is 14 amino acids. The V end was cut by 5 bases, the J end by 4 bases, with 14 bases between. The chain's CDR3 is CASSPSGRVYGYTF. The DNA for the CDR3 is TGTGCCAGCAGCCCCTCGGGCAGGGTCTATGGCTACACCTTC.

A single count supports this clonotype. This may be a read error: a much more frequent sequence differs by one nucleotide. The chain recombines TRBV3-1 with TRBJ2-1, with D maybe TRBD2 (6 bases). The CDR3 runs 14 residues. Germline CDR1 and CDR2: LGHDT and YNNKEL (reference sequence). Trimming stripped 4 bases from V and 8 bases from J, with 15 bases between. CDR3 residues: CASSLETSWDEQFF. CDR3 in DNA: TGTGCCAGCAGCCTTGAGACTAGTTGGGATGAGCAGTTCTTC.

This clonotype came up many times. This chain uses TRBV4-3 with TRBJ2-3; D possibly uses TRBD1 or TRBD2 (5 bases each). This CDR3 is 16 amino acids long. In germline, CDR1 is LGHNA, CDR2 YSLEER. Trimming stripped 3 bases from V and 0 bases from J, with 13 bases between. CDR3 amino acids: CASSQSGTASTDTQYF. The DNA for the CDR3 is TGCGCCAGCAGCCAGTCCGGGACGGCAAGCACAGATACGCAGTATTTT.

The table lists this clonotype with many counts. The chain links TRBV20-1 to TRBJ1-5, with D possibly being TRBD1 (5 bases). Germline V gene sequence: CDR1 DFQATT, CDR2 SNEGSKA (reference sequence). The length of the CDR3 is 13 residues. The V gene lost 3 bases and the J gene lost 9 bases, with 15 bases spanning the gap. CDR3 DNA sequence: TGCAGTGCTAGCGGAGGATGGGGGATGCCCCAGCATTTT. Protein product: CSASGGWGMPQHF.

This clonotype was counted ten times or more. The chain has TRBV18 and TRBJ1-1; D call uncertain. Looked up from germline, CDR1 is KGHSH and CDR2 is LQKENI. Trimming left V 1 base short and J 3 bases short, with 6 bases between. This CDR3 contains 13 residues. The CDR3 loop reads CASSPQGDTEAFF. The CDR3 DNA reads TGTGCCAGCTCACCACAGGGAGACACTGAAGCTTTCTTT.

This clonotype was detected ten times or more. This sequence joins TRBV15 and TRBJ1-2; D not certain. Germline V gene sequence: CDR1 LNHNV, CDR2 YYDKDF (reference sequence). Trimming removed 0 bases at V and 0 bases at J, with 8 bases between. The CDR3 is 15 residues long. CDR3 coding DNA: TGTGCCACCAGCAGAGATTATACCACTAACTATGGCTACACCTTC. The encoded protein is CATSRDYTTNYGYTF.

This clonotype was counted a few times. The chain employs TRBV5-4 and TRBJ2-2; no reliable D call. Trimming stripped 3 bases from V and 8 bases from J, with 8 bases between. The CDR3 is made up of 12 amino acids. Germline CDR1 SGHNT, CDR2 YYREEE (reference sequence). In DNA form, the CDR3 reads TGTGCCAGCAGCTCCGAGGCTGGGGAGCTGTTTTTT. It is translated as CASSSEAGELFF.

The CDR3, as DNA: TGCGCCAGCAGCTCTACTACCGGGAACTATGGCTACACCTTC. Translated: CASSSTTGNYGYTF. V is TRBV5-1 and J is TRBJ1-2; D not certain. V was pared by 3 bases and J by 2 bases, with 11 bases between. The CDR3 extends over 14 amino acids. Germline V CDR1 and CDR2: SGHRS, YFSETQ.

This clonotype has a handful of counts. The chain uses TRBV6-1 and TRBJ2-1; 14 bases are a match to TRBD2. CDR3 size: 18 residues. With 6 bases clipped from V and 2 bases from J, the junction kept 9 bases outside the gene matches. Germline V CDR1 and CDR2: MNHNS, SASEGT. The CDR3 DNA reads TGTGCCAGCAGCCGTGGGGGACTAGCGGGGGTGGCCTACAATGAGCAGTTCTTC. Protein sequence: CASSRGGLAGVAYNEQFF.

This clonotype was observed many times. The rearrangement joins TRBV5-6 to TRBJ1-2; TRBD1 is a possible D gene (6 bases). The germline V gene has CDR1 SGHDT and CDR2 YYEEEE. The CDR3 sequence is 14 residues long. V lost 3 bases to trimming and J lost 3 bases, with 12 bases between them. In DNA, the CDR3 is TGTGCCAGCAGCTACCGGACAGTGCACTATGGCTACACCTTC. It yields the protein CASSYRTVHYGYTF.

This clonotype was picked up many times. CDR3 amino acids: CSVWESSNQPQHF. DNA of the CDR3: TGCAGCGTGTGGGAGAGTAGCAATCAGCCCCAGCATTTT. The chain carries TRBV29-1 and TRBJ1-5; D is undetermined. Trimming took 6 bases from V and 0 from J, leaving 9 bases between them. This CDR3 has 13 amino acids. From germline, CDR1 is SQVTM and CDR2 ANQGSEA.

This clonotype was found a few times. V is TRBV10-3 and J is TRBJ1-3; D is unresolved. CDR3 length: 13 residues. The V end lost 8 bases, the J end lost 1 base, and 9 bases lay between the germline ends. CDR1 is ENHRY and CDR2 is SYGVKD in the germline V gene. The CDR3, as DNA: TGTGCCATCCTAACACAGTCTGGAAACACCATATATTTT. This encodes CAILTQSGNTIYF.

This clonotype has a count of ten or more. The chain carries TRBV10-3 and TRBJ1-4; no firm D call. The CDR3 sequence is 14 residues long. The germline V gene has CDR1 ENHRY and CDR2 SYGVKD. The germline V and J ends were trimmed by 6 bases and 0 bases, with 8 bases remaining between them. CDR3 bases: TGTGCCATCAGGCGAGCCTCAACTAATGAAAAACTGTTTTTT. Its protein is CAIRRASTNEKLFF.

This clonotype was picked up many times. The gene calls are TRBV10-3 and TRBJ1-1; D is possibly TRBD1 (5 bases). The CDR3 contains 14 residues. The germline gives CDR1 ENHRY, CDR2 SYGVKD. Trimming cost V 2 bases and J 5 bases, with 12 bases left between them. CDR3 sequence (DNA): TGTGCCATCAGTGAGGGGGCCGGGCAGACTGAAGCTTTCTTT. It encodes CAISEGAGQTEAFF.

The V call is TRBV7-9, the J call TRBJ1-4, with D possibly matching TRBD1 (6 bases). Per the germline V gene, CDR1 is SEHNR and CDR2 is FQNEAQ (reference sequence). The CDR3 is 14 residues long. V was cut by 4 bases and J by 6 bases, with 12 bases left in between. CDR3 region: CASSSQGGDEKLFF. The CDR3 bases are TGTGCCAGCAGCTCACAGGGAGGGGATGAAAAACTGTTTTTT.

There are many counts of this clonotype. The chain couples TRBV12-3 or TRBV12-4 to TRBJ1-2; D remains ambiguous. Trimming removed 6 bases from V and 4 bases from J, with 9 bases in between. The CDR3 contains 12 residues. Written as DNA, the CDR3 is TGTGCCAGCAGCATGGGGATCTATGGCTACACCTTC. The encoded protein is CASSMGIYGYTF.

At least ten counts were recorded for this clonotype. The rearrangement links TRBV11-2 to TRBJ1-1; the D gene is possibly TRBD1 (6 bases). CDR1 and CDR2 (germline): SGHAT, FQNNGV. Deletions cut 3 bases from V and 3 bases from J, with 11 bases between. This CDR3 region has 14 residues. CDR3 sequence: CASSFGQYYTEAFF. The CDR3 DNA follows: TGTGCCAGCAGCTTCGGACAGTACTACACTGAAGCTTTCTTT.

This clonotype showed up many times. This chain joins TRBV7-3 and TRBJ2-2, with D hard to call. V shed 7 bases and J shed 8 bases, with 11 bases lying between them. In germline, CDR1 is SGHTA, CDR2 FQGTGA. The CDR3 loop spans 12 amino acids. CDR3 nucleotide sequence: TGTGCCAGCAACGATAAAGCGGGGGAGCTGTTTTTT. It specifies CASNDKAGELFF.

This clonotype was counted many times. The gene calls are TRBV11-2 and TRBJ2-1, with a weak D call TRBD1 (6 bases). The germline CDR1 and CDR2 sequences are SGHAT and FQNNGV. The length of the CDR3 is 15 residues. Trimming removed 2 bases at V and 0 bases at J, with 8 bases between. CDR3 residues: CASSLRGYSYNEQFF. The CDR3 nucleotides read TGTGCCAGCAGCTTAAGGGGGTACTCCTACAATGAGCAGTTCTTC.

The chain couples TRBV5-4 to TRBJ2-7, with 8 bases lining up with TRBD1. Germline V lookup: CDR1 SGHNT, CDR2 YYREEE (reference sequence). J was trimmed by 5 bases and V by 0 bases; bases with no gene match: 4. The CDR3 spans 14 residues. CDR3 residues: CASSLVGQGNEQYV. For the CDR3, the DNA is TGTGCCAGCAGCTTGGTAGGACAGGGAAACGAGCAGTACGTC.

This clonotype was recorded at least ten times. This chain uses TRBV28 with TRBJ2-5; the match to TRBD1 covers 8 bases. The CDR3 loop spans 14 amino acids. In germline, CDR1 is MDHEN, CDR2 SYDVKM. J was trimmed by 5 bases and V by 2 bases; bases with no gene match: 4. The CDR3 spells CASSLQGASETQYF. Here the CDR3 DNA reads TGTGCCAGCAGTTTACAGGGGGCATCGGAGACCCAGTACTTC.

This chain connects TRBV5-1 to TRBJ1-2; D perhaps matches TRBD1 (6 bases). CDR1 and CDR2 from the germline V gene are SGHRS and YFSETQ. Trimming cost V 0 bases and J 9 bases, with 18 bases left between them. The CDR3 is 15 amino acids. CDR3 nucleotides: TGCGCCAGCAGCTTGGACCCCGCGGGGGCTGGGCGCTACACCTTC. Translated, it gives CASSLDPAGAGRYTF.

This clonotype was recorded at least ten times. The genes are TRBV10-3 and TRBJ2-5, with a weak D call TRBD2 (5 bases). The CDR3 runs to 13 residues. Germline CDR1 reads ENHRY; CDR2 reads SYGVKD. Trimming cost V 6 bases and J 2 bases, with 10 bases left between them. CDR3 sequence reads: CAIRDGVQETQYF. The CDR3 bases are TGTGCCATCAGGGACGGGGTACAAGAGACCCAGTACTTC.

This clonotype was counted many times. The chain has TRBV5-1 and TRBJ1-5; 8 bases are shared with TRBD1. Germline CDR1 SGHRS, CDR2 YFSETQ. The length of the CDR3 is 13 residues. V dropped 3 bases and J dropped 5; count of bases not matched to a gene: 1. CDR3 protein: CASSSTGDQPQHF. The CDR3 DNA is TGCGCCAGCAGCTCGACAGGGGATCAGCCCCAGCATTTT. Complete variable domain (other parts from reference TRBV5-1 and TRBJ1-5): KAGVTQTPRYLIKTRGQQVTLSCSPISGHRSVSWYQQTPGQGLQFLFEYFSETQRNKGNFPGRFSGRQFSNSRSEMNVSTLELGDSALYLCASSSTGDQPQHFGDGTRLSIL.